Detailed here is one TCR beta chain. This sample stems from a study of blood T cell repertoires in COVID-19. Study at large: Sites in the United States, Italy and Spain provided acute and convalescent COVID-19 samples. T cells, B-cell-depleted T cells, or PBMCs provided the cDNA or gDNA that served as material.

Assay: immunoSEQ multiplex PCR; the TCRdb copy retains only in-frame clones and omits some. The sample lists 58,000 or so clones; about 73% were seen once. The CDR3 is 13 amino acids. Germline lookup yields CDR1 SGHTA and CDR2 FQGNSA. V shed 6 bases and J 13 bases; nucleotides not matched to a gene: 11. The V call is TRBV7-2, the J call TRBJ2-5; 10 bases are shared with TRBD2. This sequence was found in a woman at least 80 years old with acute or convalescent COVID-19. Sequencing used peripheral blood. The CDR3 here is CASRIPGLAIPYF. CDR3 in DNA: TGTGCCAGCAGAATACCGGGACTAGCGATACCGTACTTC.